This entry lists 15 T cell receptor beta chains sequenced from one sample in a study of cytomegalovirus exposure and HLA in healthy donors. The PCR used 60 Vbeta and 13 Jbeta primers. Sequenced by immunoSEQ multiplex PCR; TCRdb stores in-frame clones only, minus some. Seen here are some 150,000 clones, 70% to 80% observed once, and the top ten hold about 1.3%. The sequenced sample was PBMCs. Receptors originate from a woman aged 45-60 years in good health and CMV-seronegative.

The chain uses TRBV5-4 and TRBJ2-7; 9 bases line up with TRBD2. The CDR3 totals 17 residues. Trimming at V came to 4 bases and at J to 1 base, leaving 12 bases not matched to a gene. The germline gives CDR1 SGHNT, CDR2 YYREEE (reference sequence). CDR3 DNA sequence: TGTGCCAGCAGCCCTTGGAATAGCGGGAGTAGGTCCTACGAGCAGTACTTC. Its protein is CASSPWNSGSRSYEQYF.

The gene calls are TRBV4-3 and TRBJ2-3; D is undetermined. The V end lost 0 bases, the J end lost 2 bases, and 15 bases lay between the germline ends. The CDR3 is 17 residues long. Per the germline V gene, CDR1 is LGHNA and CDR2 is YSLEER. CDR3 sequence reads: CASSQDPSINPTDTQYF. The CDR3 nucleotides read TGCGCCAGCAGCCAAGATCCCTCTATAAATCCCACAGATACGCAGTATTTT.

The V gene is TRBV28, the J gene TRBJ1-2; 8 bases are a match to TRBD1. The trim removed 1 base at V and 8 bases at J, leaving 9 bases unmatched. Per germline, CDR1 MDHEN and CDR2 SYDVKM. This CDR3 comprises 15 residues. This CDR3 is CASSLFHTGGGGYTF. CDR3 nucleotides: TGTGCCAGCAGTTTATTTCATACAGGGGGAGGCGGCTACACCTTC.

This CDR3 is CASSTPGQAYEQYF. In nucleotides, the CDR3 is TGCGCCAGCAGCACCCCGGGACAGGCCTACGAGCAGTACTTC. The gene calls are TRBV5-1 and TRBJ2-7; 8 nucleotides align to TRBD1. In germline, CDR1 is SGHRS, CDR2 YFSETQ. The CDR3 has 14 residues. The J segment lost 2 bases and the V segment lost 4 bases, leaving 5 bases of the junction unmatched.

This rearrangement joins TRBV5-1 to TRBJ1-2; D is undetermined. The CDR3 covers 15 residues. In germline, CDR1 is SGHRS, CDR2 YFSETQ. With 4 bases removed from V and 5 bases from J, the gap between germline ends came to 18 bases. CDR3: CASSPEGGVPYGYTF. DNA of the CDR3: TGCGCCAGCAGCCCAGAGGGCGGGGTCCCTTATGGCTACACCTTC.

The chain joins TRBV10-3 to TRBJ1-1; D is ambiguous. V was trimmed by 8 bases and J by 5 bases, leaving 15 bases between them. CDR1 is ENHRY and CDR2 is SYGVKD in the germline V gene. The CDR3 totals 13 residues. This CDR3 reads CAILSPVTTEAFF. DNA for the CDR3: TGTGCCATCCTTAGCCCCGTTACTACTGAAGCTTTCTTT.

V gene TRBV5-6 combines with J gene TRBJ1-3, with 8 bases fitting TRBD1. The germline V gene encodes CDR1 SGHDT and CDR2 YYEEEE. The CDR3 length is 16 residues. V was pared by 2 bases and J by 2 bases, with 6 bases of the junction left unmatched. CDR3 residues: CASSLGQGATGNTIYF. Here the CDR3 DNA reads TGTGCCAGCAGCTTAGGGCAGGGGGCAACTGGAAACACCATATATTTT.

The chain links TRBV7-8 to TRBJ1-2; 9 bases match TRBD1. CDR1 is SGHVS and CDR2 is FQNEAQ in the germline V gene. The CDR3 loop spans 14 amino acids. V lost 5 bases and J lost 5; bases outside the gene matches: 6. The CDR3 sequence is CASSPRQGEYGYTF. In nucleotides, the CDR3 is TGTGCCAGCAGCCCTCGACAGGGGGAGTATGGCTACACCTTC.

The V and J genes are TRBV11-3 and TRBJ2-2; tentative D call: TRBD1 (5 bases). V lost 3 bases and J lost 4, with 9 bases in between. This CDR3 spans 14 amino acids. Germline CDR1 is SGHNT and CDR2 is YENEEA. CDR3 sequence (DNA): TGTGCCAGCAGCTTGGAAGGGGCCACCGGGGAGCTGTTTTTT. Protein product: CASSLEGATGELFF.

The genes are TRBV5-4 and TRBJ1-6; no reliable D call. V was cut by 5 bases and J by 9 bases, with 21 bases left in between. Germline CDR1 SGHNT, CDR2 YYREEE (reference sequence). The CDR3 is 16 residues long. This CDR3 is CASRVGDLGRSSPLHF. The CDR3 bases are TGTGCCAGCAGGGTGGGAGACCTCGGGCGGAGTTCACCCCTCCACTTT.

This clone was detected a few times. V is TRBV30 and J is TRBJ1-5, with D hard to call. In germline, CDR1 is GTSNPN, CDR2 SVGIG (reference sequence). The CDR3 spans 13 residues. V was clipped by 1 base and J by 5 bases, with 9 bases between them. As DNA, the CDR3 is TGTGCCTGGAGTGCGACAATCGATCAGCCCCAGCATTTT. This encodes CAWSATIDQPQHF.

The chain joins TRBV18 to TRBJ2-2, with TRBD2 matching 16 bases. V shed 0 bases and J 4 bases; nucleotides not matched to a gene: 2. The germline V gene encodes CDR1 KGHSH and CDR2 LQKENI. The CDR3 loop spans 18 amino acids. The CDR3 nucleotides are TGTGCCAGCTCACCACCGGGACTAGCGGGAGGGATCACCGGGGAGCTGTTTTTT. This encodes CASSPPGLAGGITGELFF.

This chain connects TRBV28 to TRBJ2-3, with D tentatively TRBD2 (8 bases). This CDR3 has 16 amino acids. With 7 bases removed from V and 6 bases from J, the gap between germline ends came to 23 bases. The germline V gene encodes CDR1 MDHEN and CDR2 SYDVKM. The CDR3 loop is CASTPGGGGGSDTQYF. For the CDR3, the DNA is TGTGCCAGCACCCCAGGGGGTGGCGGGGGGTCCGATACGCAGTATTTT. Looking up the rest from reference TRBV28 and TRBJ2-3 gives the full variable domain: DVKVTQSSRYLVKRTGEKVFLECVQDMDHENMFWYRQDPGLGLRLIYFSYDVKMKEKGDIPEGYSVSREKKERFSLILESASTNQTSMYLCASTPGGGGGSDTQYFGPGTRLTVL.

The gene calls are TRBV5-1 and TRBJ1-3; possible D gene TRBD1, 6 bases. Germline V gene lookup returns CDR1 SGHRS and CDR2 YFSETQ. The CDR3 has 13 amino acids. The V end lost 9 bases, the J end lost 2 bases, and 12 bases lay between the germline ends. In DNA, the CDR3 is TGCGCCACCAGACAGGTACCTGGAAACACCATATATTTT. It specifies CATRQVPGNTIYF.

In this sample, this clone turned up once. A read error may produce the germline difference seen at one junction end. CDR3 nucleotide sequence: TGTGCTAGCAGCTTAGGGCCTGACAATGAGCAGTTCTTC. Translated: CASSLGPDNEQFF. This chain connects TRBV7-7 to TRBJ2-1; D not resolved. The CDR3 runs 13 residues. The germline gives CDR1 SSHAT, CDR2 FNYEAQ (reference sequence).